These 9 T cell receptor beta chains originate from one sample sequenced in a study of memory B cells and T cells in multiple sclerosis. Their specific antigens are unknown. After stimulus-free culture, autoproliferating CFSE-dim and non-proliferating CFSE-high T cells were sequenced separately. Cultures began with about 4.5x10^7 CFSE-labeled PBMCs, unstimulated for roughly seven days, with replicate wells pooled. Libraries were prepared by immunoSEQ multiplex PCR; TCRdb keeps only in-frame clonotypes and omits some of them. The sample lists roughly 30,000 clones, about 83% occurring once. The material sequenced was PBMCs from blood kept in culture. The receptors here all came from a human donor with multiple sclerosis.

This clone was observed a handful of times. This chain links TRBV29-1 with TRBJ1-2; the D is unclear. CDR3 length equals 12 residues. Trimming stripped 6 bases from V and 4 bases from J, with 12 bases between. Germline-derived CDR1 and CDR2 are SQVTM and ANQGSEA. The CDR3 loop is CSVRTGFYGYTF. The CDR3 DNA reads TGCAGCGTCAGAACCGGATTCTATGGCTACACCTTC.

V and J are TRBV15 and TRBJ2-7, with D possibly TRBD2 on 5 matching bases. The germline gives CDR1 LNHNV, CDR2 YYDKDF (reference sequence). The CDR3 spans 14 residues. V was clipped by 2 bases and J by 4 bases, with 12 bases between them. CDR3: CATSRPRERYEQYF. CDR3 sequence (DNA): TGTGCCACCAGCAGACCTAGGGAGAGATACGAGCAGTACTTC. The variable domain in full, with the rest retrieved from reference TRBV15 and TRBJ2-7, is DAMVIQNPRYQVTQFGKPVTLSCSQTLNHNVMYWYQQKSSQAPKLLFHYYDKDFNNEADTPDNFQSRRPNTSFCFLDIRSPGLGDTAMYLCATSRPRERYEQYFGPGTRLTVT.

The chain carries TRBV5-4 and TRBJ1-2, with a possible D match to TRBD1 (5 bases). This CDR3 contains 15 residues. V gave up 0 bases and J gave up 3 bases, with 12 bases separating them. Germline V lookup: CDR1 SGHNT, CDR2 YYREEE (reference sequence). CDR3 coding DNA: TGTGCCAGCAGCTTGGCCCCGGGGCCGGACTATGGCTACACCTTC. It is translated as CASSLAPGPDYGYTF.

The V call is TRBV9, the J call TRBJ2-3; 9 bases line up with TRBD2. Germline CDR1 is SGDLS and CDR2 is YYNGEE. The CDR3 runs to 17 residues. Losses at the gene ends were 4 bases for V and 3 bases for J; bases not matched to a gene: 12. In DNA form, the CDR3 reads TGTGCCAGCAGCCCAAGGACTGGGCGGGGGGGTACAGATACGCAGTATTTT. Protein product: CASSPRTGRGGTDTQYF.

The V and J genes are TRBV27 and TRBJ2-1, with a tentative D call TRBD1 (6 bases). Germline lookup yields CDR1 MNHEY and CDR2 SMNVEV (reference sequence). This CDR3 is built from 14 residues. Trimming removed 4 bases at V and 4 bases at J, with 11 bases between. CDR3 nucleotides: TGTGCCAGCAGTTATACAGGGAATTACAATGAGCAGTTCTTC. It encodes CASSYTGNYNEQFF.

This clone appeared a few times. The chain is built from TRBV6-4 and TRBJ1-4; D is uncertain. Germline V gives CDR1 MRHNA, CDR2 SNTAGT. The V gene lost 0 bases and the J gene lost 4 bases, with 18 bases spanning the gap. The CDR3 length is 18 residues. In DNA form, the CDR3 reads TGTGCCAGCAGTGACTCCAATATGCTCCGACGGAGTAATGAAAAACTGTTTTTT. As protein: CASSDSNMLRRSNEKLFF.

The rearrangement links TRBV20-1 to TRBJ2-5, with D perhaps TRBD1 (5 bases). CDR1 and CDR2 from the germline V gene are DFQATT and SNEGSKA (reference sequence). This CDR3 contains 10 residues. The ends were cut back, 3 bases at V and 14 bases at J, with 13 bases in the middle. The CDR3 DNA is TGCAGTGCTAGGGCAGGGAAAGTTTACTTC. Encoded protein: CSARAGKVYF.

J is TRBJ1-2 and V is TRBV27; weak D call: TRBD1 (5 bases). This CDR3 spans 16 amino acids. In germline, CDR1 is MNHEY, CDR2 SMNVEV (reference sequence). The V end was cut by 0 bases, the J end by 7 bases, with 18 bases between. CDR3 sequence (DNA): TGTGCCAGCAGTTTATCCGCCGGTGGGGGTATTTCTGGCTACACCTTC. It encodes CASSLSAGGGISGYTF.

This clone appeared once. The chain joins TRBV7-2 to TRBJ2-5; D unresolved. The J call could be wrong; TRBJ2-7 is a better fit for the DNA end. This CDR3 is built from 15 residues. The germline V gene has CDR1 SGHTA and CDR2 FQGNSA. The CDR3 region is CASSRKAAETYEQYF. In DNA form, the CDR3 reads TGTGCCAGCAGCCGAAAGGCGGCAGAGACCTACGAGCAGTACTTC.